This TCR beta chain comes out of a study of cytomegalovirus exposure and HLA in healthy donors. Overall study: Within an early data release were about 85 million unique TCRs drawn from HLA-typed donors. Study-wide results and limits: When the data were analyzed later, several of the most significant clusters appeared to be linked to common viral pathogens. The study labeled fewer than 200 TCR beta chains cytomegalovirus-associated. Clonal expansion, a later analysis showed, was greater in HLA-associated TCR beta chains than in equally common others.

PCR primers comprised 60 Vbeta and 13 Jbeta primers. The assay was immunoSEQ multiplex PCR, and TCRdb's table has in-frame clones only and misses some. The table records tens of thousands of clones, roughly 80% of them present only once. V lost 5 bases and J lost 1, with 15 bases in between. CDR1 is SGHAT, CDR2 FQNNGV, per germline. The CDR3 contains 16 residues. Details on this clone: What it recognizes is unknown.

The V call is TRBV11-2, the J call TRBJ2-1; a weak D match, TRBD1 (6 bases). The clonotype was recovered from a woman aged 25 to 39 in good health and CMV-seronegative. Material for sequencing was PBMCs. CDR3 residues: CASSPITGLSYNEQFF. The CDR3 DNA reads TGTGCCAGCAGCCCCATAACAGGGCTATCCTACAATGAGCAGTTCTTC. Full variable domain (rest looked up from reference TRBV11-2 and TRBJ2-1): EAGVAQSPRYKIIEKRQSVAFWCNPISGHATLYWYQQILGQGPKLLIQFQNNGVVDDSQLPKDRFSAERLKGVDSTLKIQPAKLEDSAVYLCASSPITGLSYNEQFFGPGTRLTVL.